This passage covers 24 T cell receptor beta chains from one sample sequenced in a study of CD8 T cells in Susac syndrome (dated by TCRdb to between 2017 and 2020). Library creation used the immunoSEQ multiplex PCR assay. RNA was extracted with the RNeasy kit and 0.5 to 1 ug was reverse transcribed using random hexamers. TCRdb took the public reads, trimmed them with fastp at Q25, ran MiXCR for clone calling and kept in-frame beta chains. Each entry merges the rows of one CDR3 protein and shows their most common DNA and genes. Recorded for this sample are roughly 160,000 distinct CDR3 sequences; roughly 95% of them occurred a single time. Around 0.12% of the sample rests with the top ten. The specimen sequenced was CD4+ T cells from PBMCs. Receptor source: a human donor with Susac syndrome.

V gene TRBV4-1 combines with J gene TRBJ1-1; 7 bases map to TRBD1. Germline CDR1 reads MGHRA; CDR2 reads YSYEKL. The CDR3 contains 15 residues. V shed 3 bases and J 0 bases; nucleotides not matched to a gene: 4. The CDR3 DNA sequence: TGCGCCAGCAGCCAGCTGGACAGGTTGAACACTGAAGCTTTCTTT. Residues: CASSQLDRLNTEAFF.

This clonotype has just one count. V usage is TRBV6-1 and J usage is TRBJ2-1; D is perhaps TRBD2 (6 bases). CDR1 is MNHNS and CDR2 is SASEGT in the germline V gene. Between the trimmed V and J ends, which lost 7 bases and 12 bases, there was a span of 13 bases. The CDR3 loop spans 11 amino acids. DNA of the CDR3: TGTGCCAGCAATTTAGCGGCGATGCAGTTCTTC. The encoded protein is CASNLAAMQFF.

This clonotype was counted a single time. The rearrangement links TRBV29-1 to TRBJ2-3; 10 bases align to TRBD2. This CDR3 contains 15 residues. The V and J ends lost 6 bases and 1 base, in that order; junction bases with no gene match: 7. The V gene's germline CDR1 is SQVTM and CDR2 ANQGSEA. In nucleotides, the CDR3 is TGCAGCGTCCGGCAGGGGACTAGCGGCACAGATACGCAGTATTTT. Protein: CSVRQGTSGTDTQYF.

In this sample, this clonotype turned up once. The chain is built from TRBV20-1 and TRBJ2-5; D may be TRBD1 (6 bases). CDR3 size: 13 residues. CDR1 and CDR2 from the germline V gene are DFQATT and SNEGSKA (reference sequence). Between the trimmed V and J ends, which lost 4 bases and 1 base, there was a span of 10 bases. The chain's CDR3 is CSAKDRIQETQYF. The CDR3, as DNA: TGCAGTGCTAAAGACAGGATCCAAGAGACCCAGTACTTC.

The chain uses TRBV2 and TRBJ2-4; 7 nucleotides line up with TRBD2. With 3 bases clipped from V and 0 bases from J, the junction kept 8 bases outside the gene matches. From germline, CDR1 is SNHLY and CDR2 FYNNEI. CDR3 size: 17 residues. CDR3 region: CASSDRGAGVAKNIQYF. For the CDR3, the DNA is TGTGCCAGCAGTGATCGCGGGGCGGGGGTAGCCAAAAACATTCAGTACTTC.

V and J are TRBV9 and TRBJ2-5; the D is unclear. Trimming took off 1 base at V and 1 base at J, with 8 bases between the two ends. Germline V lookup: CDR1 SGDLS, CDR2 YYNGEE. The CDR3 has 14 amino acids. CDR3 coding DNA: TGTGCCAGCAGCGTAAAGTCCAGCCAAGAGACCCAGTACTTC. Translated: CASSVKSSQETQYF.

The chain has TRBV7-2 and TRBJ2-1; 9 bases match TRBD2. There are 15 residues in the CDR3. CDR1 and CDR2 (germline): SGHTA, FQGNSA. The ends lost 2 bases at V and 6 bases at J; junction bases unmatched: 5. Written as DNA, the CDR3 is TGTGCCAGCAGCTTACCCACTAGCGGGCTCAATGAGCAGTTCTTC. This gives the protein CASSLPTSGLNEQFF.

A single count supports this clonotype. The rearrangement joins TRBV5-1 to TRBJ2-7; 13 positions match TRBD2. The length of the CDR3 is 15 residues. V trimming: 0 bases; J trimming: 5 bases; junction bases outside the gene matches: 2. In germline, CDR1 is SGHRS, CDR2 YFSETQ. This CDR3 is CASSLGLAGGHEQYF. CDR3 DNA: TGCGCCAGCAGCTTGGGACTAGCGGGAGGACACGAGCAGTACTTC.

V gene TRBV20-1 combines with J gene TRBJ2-7; the D gene is possibly TRBD1 (5 bases). Germline V gene sequence: CDR1 DFQATT, CDR2 SNEGSKA (reference sequence). Trimming stripped 5 bases from V and 4 bases from J, with 15 bases between. The CDR3 totals 13 residues. This chain's CDR3 is CSAALGGAYEQYV. CDR3 nucleotides: TGCAGTGCTGCCCTGGGTGGGGCGTACGAGCAGTACGTC.

The chain carries TRBV7-9 and TRBJ2-3; D not certain. The V and J ends lost 3 bases and 2 bases respectively, with 9 bases between them. The germline gives CDR1 SEHNR, CDR2 FQNEAQ (reference sequence). The CDR3 is 14 residues long. In DNA form, the CDR3 reads TGTGCCAGCAGCTTCTACGCCCCCACAGATACGCAGTATTTT. Translation: CASSFYAPTDTQYF.

This clonotype occurred once. DNA for the CDR3: TGCGCCAGCAGCCAAGAACCGGGACTAGCGGGGGCTGCTAGCACAGATACGCAGTATTTT. The encoded protein is CASSQEPGLAGAASTDTQYF. The chain joins TRBV4-3 to TRBJ2-3, with 14 bases identical to TRBD2. The junction had 8 bases not matched to a gene; V was cut back by 0 bases and J by 0 bases. Per germline, CDR1 LGHNA and CDR2 YSLEER. The CDR3 has 20 amino acids.

CDR3 sequence (DNA): TGTGCCACCAGTGACCCCCAGGGACAGGGTCGTAATGAGCAGTTCTTC. It yields the protein CATSDPQGQGRNEQFF. This chain links TRBV24-1 with TRBJ2-1; TRBD1 matches 9 bases. Losses at the gene ends were 4 bases for V and 7 bases for J; bases not matched to a gene: 10. This CDR3 has 16 amino acids. Germline loops: CDR1 KGHDR, CDR2 SFDVKD.

This sequence joins TRBV30 and TRBJ1-1; the D gene is possibly TRBD1 (6 bases). This CDR3 contains 13 residues. V gave up 3 bases and J gave up 1 base, with 9 bases separating them. Per germline, CDR1 GTSNPN and CDR2 SVGIG (reference sequence). CDR3 sequence: CAWRPDRNTEAFF. The CDR3 DNA sequence: TGTGCCTGGAGGCCGGACAGGAACACTGAAGCTTTCTTT.

The genes are TRBV14 and TRBJ2-7, with a tentative D call TRBD1 (5 bases). Trimming took 2 bases from V and 5 from J, leaving 13 bases between them. The CDR3 has 14 amino acids. The germline V gene encodes CDR1 SGHDN and CDR2 FVKESK. The CDR3 spells CASSQSGQGHEQYV. The CDR3 bases are TGTGCCAGCAGCCAATCAGGGCAGGGCCACGAGCAGTACGTC.

This chain uses TRBV4-3 with TRBJ2-3; 10 bases are a match to TRBD2. V trimming: 1 base; J trimming: 2 bases; junction bases outside the gene matches: 3. From germline, CDR1 is LGHNA and CDR2 YSLEER. The length of the CDR3 is 16 residues. The CDR3 DNA is TGCGCCAGCAGCCAAGGAACTAGCGGGGTCACAGATACGCAGTATTTT. Its protein product is CASSQGTSGVTDTQYF.

This clonotype appeared once. J is TRBJ2-7 and V is TRBV12-3 or TRBV12-4; D may correspond to TRBD1 or TRBD2 (5 bases each). V lost 1 base to trimming and J lost 3 bases, with 13 bases between them. This CDR3 region has 15 residues. The CDR3 sequence is CASSLVGPGGYEQYF. The CDR3 nucleotides are TGTGCCAGCAGTTTAGTTGGTCCTGGGGGCTACGAGCAGTACTTC.

This rearrangement joins TRBV12-3 or TRBV12-4 to TRBJ2-7; 7 nucleotides line up with TRBD1. The CDR3 is 14 residues long. V lost 7 bases and J lost 0; bases outside the gene matches: 6. The CDR3 nucleotides read TGTGCCAGCAATACAGGGGACCTCTCCTACGAGCAGTACTTC. Translated: CASNTGDLSYEQYF.

In nucleotides, the CDR3 is TGTGCCACCAGCAGAGATAGAACAGGGGAGAATGAAAAACTGTTTTTT. This gives the protein CATSRDRTGENEKLFF. This chain uses TRBV15 with TRBJ1-4; 7 bases line up with TRBD1. V lost 0 bases to trimming and J lost 5 bases; unmatched junction nucleotides: 6. This CDR3 contains 16 residues. The germline gives CDR1 LNHNV, CDR2 YYDKDF (reference sequence).

The chain couples TRBV20-1 to TRBJ2-5; no clear D gene. This CDR3 spans 13 amino acids. The germline gives CDR1 DFQATT, CDR2 SNEGSKA (reference sequence). Trimming stripped 3 bases from V and 2 bases from J, with 10 bases between. CDR3 DNA: TGCAGTGCTAGTCTGGGCAGACAAGAGACCCAGTACTTC. This gives the protein CSASLGRQETQYF.

The rearrangement uses TRBV9 and TRBJ1-2; maybe TRBD1 (5 bases). V was trimmed by 3 bases and J by 4 bases, leaving 13 bases between them. CDR3 size: 14 residues. Germline V gives CDR1 SGDLS, CDR2 YYNGEE. Here the CDR3 DNA reads TGTGCCAGCAGCGCGACCGGGACTCCCTATGGCTACACCTTC. It encodes CASSATGTPYGYTF.

The chain couples TRBV3-1 to TRBJ2-7; D perhaps matches TRBD2 (5 bases). CDR3 length: 12 amino acids. Germline V gene sequence: CDR1 LGHDT, CDR2 YNNKEL (reference sequence). Trimming took 3 bases from V and 6 from J, leaving 9 bases between them. The CDR3 region is CASSQFGGEQYF. CDR3 sequence (DNA): TGTGCCAGCAGCCAGTTCGGAGGCGAGCAGTACTTC.

The V call is TRBV7-3, the J call TRBJ2-1; D remains ambiguous. V was shortened by 1 base and J by 8 bases, with 9 bases between the two germline ends. Germline assignment: CDR1 SGHTA and CDR2 FQGTGA. CDR3 length: 13 amino acids. CDR3 amino acids: CASSLNSLDEQFF. CDR3 DNA sequence: TGTGCCAGCAGCTTAAACTCTCTCGATGAGCAGTTCTTC.

The genes are TRBV20-1 and TRBJ2-7; TRBD1 might be the D (5 bases). The length of the CDR3 is 13 residues. Germline assignment: CDR1 DFQATT and CDR2 SNEGSKA (reference sequence). V was trimmed by 3 bases and J by 1 base, leaving 10 bases between them. The DNA for the CDR3 is TGCAGTGCTAGTGTCCCAGGGTCCTACGAGCAGTACGTC. It translates to CSASVPGSYEQYV.

The J gene is TRBJ1-3, the V gene TRBV30, with a weak D call TRBD1 (5 bases). V was pared by 0 bases and J by 0 bases, with 15 bases between. Germline V gives CDR1 GTSNPN, CDR2 SVGIG (reference sequence). The CDR3 contains 17 residues. The CDR3 DNA sequence: TGTGCCTGGAGTGTTGCGGGGGGGTATCGCTCTGGAAACACCATATATTTT. Translated, it gives CAWSVAGGYRSGNTIYF.